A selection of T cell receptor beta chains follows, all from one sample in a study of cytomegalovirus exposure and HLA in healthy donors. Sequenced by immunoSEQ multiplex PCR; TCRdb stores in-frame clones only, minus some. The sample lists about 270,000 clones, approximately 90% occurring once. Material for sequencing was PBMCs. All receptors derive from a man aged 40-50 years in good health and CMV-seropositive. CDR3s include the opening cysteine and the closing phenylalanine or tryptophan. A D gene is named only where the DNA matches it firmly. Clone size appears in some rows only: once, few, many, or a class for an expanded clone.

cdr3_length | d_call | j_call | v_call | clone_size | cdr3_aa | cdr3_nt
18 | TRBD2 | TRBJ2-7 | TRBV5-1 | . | CASSPLPAGLAENYEQYF | TGCGCCAGCAGCCCCCTGCCGGCAGGACTAGCGGAGAACTACGAGCAGTACTTC
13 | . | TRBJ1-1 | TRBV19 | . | CASSTQGHTEAFF | TGTGCCAGTAGTACCCAGGGTCACACTGAAGCTTTCTTT
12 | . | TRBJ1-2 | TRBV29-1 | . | CSARRGDYGYTF | TGCAGCGCGCGTCGGGGTGACTATGGCTACACCTTC
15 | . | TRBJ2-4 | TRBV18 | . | CASSPLEGTKNIQYF | TGTGCCAGCTCACCACTTGAGGGAACCAAAAACATTCAGTACTTC
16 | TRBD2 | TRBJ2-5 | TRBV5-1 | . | CASTPLLAGVQETQYF | TGCGCCAGCACCCCCCTCCTAGCGGGAGTCCAAGAGACCCAGTACTTC
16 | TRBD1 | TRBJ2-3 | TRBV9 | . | CASSVTGTGARGTQYF | TGTGCCAGCAGCGTCACCGGGACAGGGGCCCGTGGCACGCAGTATTTT
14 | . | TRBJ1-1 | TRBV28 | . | CASKTQGFNTEAFF | TGTGCCAGCAAGACTCAGGGGTTCAACACTGAAGCTTTCTTT
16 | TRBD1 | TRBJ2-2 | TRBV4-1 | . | CASSPSDRGHIGELFF | TGCGCCAGCAGCCCCTCAGACAGGGGGCATATCGGGGAGCTGTTTTTT
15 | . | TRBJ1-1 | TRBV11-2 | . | CASSPSGRVATEAFF | TGTGCCAGCAGCCCCTCCGGCAGGGTGGCCACTGAAGCTTTCTTT
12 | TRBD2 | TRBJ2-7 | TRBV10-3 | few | CAAGLAYYEQYF | TGTGCCGCGGGACTAGCCTACTACGAGCAGTACTTC
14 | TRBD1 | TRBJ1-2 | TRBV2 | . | CASSETGSGYGYTF | TGTGCCAGCAGCGAGACAGGGAGTGGCTATGGCTACACCTTC
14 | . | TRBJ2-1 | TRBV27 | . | CASSLDSSYNEQFF | TGTGCCAGCAGTTTGGACAGCTCCTACAATGAGCAGTTCTTC
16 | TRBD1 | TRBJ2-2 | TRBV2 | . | CASSGGTGGLTGELFF | TGTGCCAGCAGTGGCGGGACAGGGGGACTCACCGGGGAGCTGTTTTTT
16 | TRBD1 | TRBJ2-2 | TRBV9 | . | CASSVDEGGTTGELFF | TGTGCCAGCAGCGTAGATGAAGGGGGCACCACCGGGGAGCTGTTTTTT
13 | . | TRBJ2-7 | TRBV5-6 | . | CASSLGTVYEQYF | TGTGCCAGCAGCTTGGGGACAGTCTACGAGCAGTACTTC
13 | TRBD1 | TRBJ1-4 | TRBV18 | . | CASSWDRAEKLFF | TGTGCCAGCTCCTGGGACAGGGCTGAAAAACTGTTTTTT
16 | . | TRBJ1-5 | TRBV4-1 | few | CASSQGGGYSNQPQHF | TGCGCCAGCAGCCAAGGAGGAGGGTATAGCAATCAGCCCCAGCATTTT
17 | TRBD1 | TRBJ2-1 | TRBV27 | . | CASTVLGRDRYPNEQFF | TGTGCCAGCACCGTGCTGGGACGGGACAGGTACCCCAATGAGCAGTTCTTC
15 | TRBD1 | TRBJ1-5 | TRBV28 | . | CASRLGTALYQPQHF | TGTGCCAGCAGACTTGGGACAGCCCTTTATCAGCCCCAGCATTTT
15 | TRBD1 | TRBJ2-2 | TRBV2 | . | CASSEVDRESGELFF | TGTGCCAGCAGTGAAGTGGACAGGGAGTCCGGGGAGCTGTTTTTT
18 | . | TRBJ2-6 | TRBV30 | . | CAWSEQVPQVSGANVLTF | TGTGCCTGGAGTGAACAGGTTCCCCAGGTATCTGGGGCCAACGTCCTGACTTTC
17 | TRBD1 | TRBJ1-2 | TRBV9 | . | CASSVGEGATTYSGYTF | TGTGCCAGCAGCGTAGGTGAGGGGGCAACTACCTATTCTGGCTACACCTTC
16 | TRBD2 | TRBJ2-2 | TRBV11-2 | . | CASSLDPTGGTGELFF | TGTGCCAGCAGCTTAGATCCTACGGGGGGCACCGGGGAGCTGTTTTTT
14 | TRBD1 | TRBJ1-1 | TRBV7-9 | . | CASSELTGVTEAFF | TGTGCCAGCAGCGAGTTGACAGGGGTCACTGAAGCTTTCTTT
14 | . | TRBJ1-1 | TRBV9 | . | CASSVGKGETEAFF | TGTGCCAGCAGCGTAGGTAAGGGGGAGACTGAAGCTTTCTTT
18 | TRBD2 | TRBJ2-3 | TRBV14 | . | CASSQDRGLAGVPDTQYF | TGTGCCAGCAGCCAAGATAGGGGACTAGCGGGAGTGCCAGATACGCAGTATTTT